What follows are 9 T cell receptor beta chains derived from one specimen sequenced in a study of blood T cell repertoires in COVID-19. This table comes from immunoSEQ multiplex PCR, and its TCRdb copy is limited to in-frame clones, with some not included. The repertoire holds approximately 240,000 clones, with just under 85% as singletons. Sample: peripheral blood. The receptors were sampled from a man aged 45-60 years with acute or convalescent COVID-19.

The chain has TRBV6-4 and TRBJ2-3; TRBD2 matches 10 bases. The CDR3 extends over 15 amino acids. The ends lost 6 bases at V and 1 base at J; junction bases unmatched: 4. Per the germline V gene, CDR1 is MRHNA and CDR2 is SNTAGT. CDR3 in DNA: TGTGCCAGCAGCGCCGGGACTAGCGGCACAGATACGCAGTATTTT. Translated: CASSAGTSGTDTQYF.

The chain carries TRBV27 and TRBJ2-1; TRBD2 might be the D (6 bases). The CDR3 runs to 12 residues. The V gene lost 5 bases and the J gene lost 15 bases, with 17 bases spanning the gap. The germline V gene has CDR1 MNHEY and CDR2 SMNVEV (reference sequence). The CDR3 DNA reads as TGTGCCAGCAGTCCCACCCGGGAGAGGCCGTTCTTC. Translated: CASSPTRERPFF.

V is TRBV14 and J is TRBJ2-2; 12 nucleotides line up with TRBD2. The CDR3 is 17 residues long. V shed 3 bases and J 3 bases; nucleotides not matched to a gene: 5. Germline V gene lookup returns CDR1 SGHDN and CDR2 FVKESK. This chain's CDR3 is CASSHRLAGAHTGELFF. The CDR3 nucleotides are TGTGCCAGCAGCCATAGACTAGCGGGGGCCCACACCGGGGAGCTGTTTTTT.

The genes are TRBV10-3 and TRBJ1-1; 9 nucleotides line up with TRBD1. Germline assignment: CDR1 ENHRY and CDR2 SYGVKD. The CDR3 totals 15 residues. The trim removed 5 bases at V and 6 bases at J, leaving 10 bases unmatched. CDR3 amino acids: CAISLLGTGQSEAFF. DNA of the CDR3: TGTGCCATCAGTCTCCTAGGGACAGGGCAATCTGAAGCTTTCTTT.

A single count supports this clone. The chain employs TRBV6-5 and TRBJ1-1; 8 bases agree with TRBD1. Trimming cost V 5 bases and J 5 bases; bases outside gene matches: 4. This CDR3 has 13 amino acids. CDR1 and CDR2 from the germline V gene are MNHEY and SVGAGI. The CDR3 loop reads CASSTDRETEAFF. As DNA, the CDR3 is TGTGCCAGCAGTACGGACAGGGAGACTGAAGCTTTCTTT.

J is TRBJ1-1 and V is TRBV6-5, with 9 bases identical to TRBD1. Germline V gene data show CDR1 as MNHEY and CDR2 as SVGAGI. The CDR3 is 14 amino acids. With V trimmed by 4 bases and J by 5 bases, 5 bases remained unmatched. In DNA form, the CDR3 reads TGTGCCAGCAGTTCAGGACAGGGGTGGACTGAAGCTTTCTTT. It codes for CASSSGQGWTEAFF.

Turning to this clone: Relative to the germline gene, one junction end is altered; a read error may explain this. The J gene is TRBJ2-3, the V gene TRBV7-7; 12 nucleotides align to TRBD2. This CDR3 has 16 amino acids. Germline V gene sequence: CDR1 SSHAT, CDR2 FNYEAQ (reference sequence). The CDR3: CASSLGLAGGPDTQYF. The CDR3 DNA follows: TGTGCTAGCAGCTTAGGGCTAGCGGGGGGGCCAGATACGCAGTATTTT.

The rearrangement links TRBV10-2 to TRBJ2-7; a weak D match, TRBD2 (6 bases). This CDR3 region has 13 residues. CDR1 is WSHSY, CDR2 SAAADI, per germline. V gave up 3 bases and J gave up 6 bases, with 12 bases separating them. The CDR3 region has the DNA TGCGCCAGCAGTGACGGAGGGGCAGGCGAGCAGTACTTC. Translated: CASSDGGAGEQYF.

V usage is TRBV9 and J usage is TRBJ2-2; TRBD1 might be the D (7 bases). The V gene's germline CDR1 is SGDLS and CDR2 YYNGEE. Trimming took 4 bases from V and 5 from J, leaving 21 bases between them. The CDR3 runs to 17 residues. CDR3 protein: CASSPGGTGPGTGELFF. In nucleotides, the CDR3 is TGTGCCAGCAGCCCAGGGGGGACCGGGCCGGGAACCGGGGAGCTGTTTTTT.